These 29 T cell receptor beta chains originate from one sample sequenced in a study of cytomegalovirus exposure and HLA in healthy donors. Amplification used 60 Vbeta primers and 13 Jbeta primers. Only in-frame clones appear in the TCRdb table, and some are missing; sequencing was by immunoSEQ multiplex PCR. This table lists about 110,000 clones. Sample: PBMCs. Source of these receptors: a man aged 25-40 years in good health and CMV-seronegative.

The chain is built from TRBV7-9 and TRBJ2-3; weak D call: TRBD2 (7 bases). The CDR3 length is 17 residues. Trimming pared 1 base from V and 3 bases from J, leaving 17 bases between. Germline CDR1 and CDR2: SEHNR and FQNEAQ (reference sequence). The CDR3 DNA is TGTGCCAGCAGCTTAGGGGCGGGGGCCCAAAGAACAGATACGCAGTATTTT. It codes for CASSLGAGAQRTDTQYF.

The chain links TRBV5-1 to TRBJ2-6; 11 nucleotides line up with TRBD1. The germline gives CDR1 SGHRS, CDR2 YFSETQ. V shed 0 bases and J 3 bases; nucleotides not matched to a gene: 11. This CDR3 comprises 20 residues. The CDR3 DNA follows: TGCGCCAGCAGCTTGGCACCGGCCGGGACAGGGGGAAGTGGGGCCAACGTCCTGACTTTC. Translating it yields CASSLAPAGTGGSGANVLTF.

Here the CDR3 reads CASTPGVGGYTF. DNA of the CDR3: TGCGCCAGCACTCCCGGGGTGGGTGGCTACACCTTC. The J gene is TRBJ1-2, the V gene TRBV5-1; D ambiguous. Germline V CDR1 and CDR2: SGHRS, YFSETQ. This CDR3 has 12 amino acids. Trimming shortened V by 6 bases and J by 7 bases, and 13 bases separated the two germline ends.

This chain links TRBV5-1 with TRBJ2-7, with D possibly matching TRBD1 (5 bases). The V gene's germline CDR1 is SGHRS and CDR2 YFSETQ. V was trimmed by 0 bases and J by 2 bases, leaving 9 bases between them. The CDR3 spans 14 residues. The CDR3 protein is CASSLVDRAYEQYF. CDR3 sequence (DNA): TGCGCCAGCAGCTTGGTAGACAGAGCCTACGAGCAGTACTTC.

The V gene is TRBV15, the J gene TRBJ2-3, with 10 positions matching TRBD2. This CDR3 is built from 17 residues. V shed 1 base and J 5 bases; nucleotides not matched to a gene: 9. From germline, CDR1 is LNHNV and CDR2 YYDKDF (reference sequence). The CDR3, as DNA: TGTGCCACCAGCAGAGGCGTCGCTAGCGGGGGTATAGATACGCAGTATTTT. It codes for CATSRGVASGGIDTQYF.

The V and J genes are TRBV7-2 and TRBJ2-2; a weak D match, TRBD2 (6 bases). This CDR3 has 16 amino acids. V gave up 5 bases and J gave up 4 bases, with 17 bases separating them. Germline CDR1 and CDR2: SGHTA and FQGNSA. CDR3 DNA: TGTGCCAGCAGCCTTCCTCCCGGGGGACCCACCGGGGAGCTGTTTTTT. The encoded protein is CASSLPPGGPTGELFF.

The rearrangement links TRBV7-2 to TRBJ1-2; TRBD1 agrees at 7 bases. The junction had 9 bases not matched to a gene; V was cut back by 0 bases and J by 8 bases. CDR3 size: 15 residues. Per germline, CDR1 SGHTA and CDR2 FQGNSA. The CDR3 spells CASSLAAGQIGGYTF. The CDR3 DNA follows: TGTGCCAGCAGCTTAGCGGCGGGACAGATAGGAGGCTACACCTTC.

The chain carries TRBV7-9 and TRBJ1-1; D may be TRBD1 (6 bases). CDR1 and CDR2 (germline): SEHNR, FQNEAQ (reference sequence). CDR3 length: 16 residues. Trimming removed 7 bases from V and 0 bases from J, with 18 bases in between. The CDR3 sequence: CASTSMGAALNTEAFF. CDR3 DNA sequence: TGTGCCAGCACCTCTATGGGGGCGGCTCTGAACACTGAAGCTTTCTTT.

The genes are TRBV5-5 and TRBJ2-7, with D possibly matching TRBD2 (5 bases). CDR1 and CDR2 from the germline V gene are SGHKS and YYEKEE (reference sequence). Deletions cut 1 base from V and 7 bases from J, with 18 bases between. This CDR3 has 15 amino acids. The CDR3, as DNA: TGTGCCAGCAGCTTGAGCTGGGGTTCATCGGGGGAGCAGTACTTC. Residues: CASSLSWGSSGEQYF.

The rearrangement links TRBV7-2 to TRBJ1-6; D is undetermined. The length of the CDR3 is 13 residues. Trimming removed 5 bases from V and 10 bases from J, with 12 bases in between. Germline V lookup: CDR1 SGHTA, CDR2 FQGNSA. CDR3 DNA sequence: TGTGCCAGCAGCACCCAGGTCGCGTCACCCCTCCACTTT. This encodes CASSTQVASPLHF.

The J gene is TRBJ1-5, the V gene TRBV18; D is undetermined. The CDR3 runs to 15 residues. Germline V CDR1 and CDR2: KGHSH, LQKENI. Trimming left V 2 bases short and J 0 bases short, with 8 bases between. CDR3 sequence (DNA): TGTGCCAGCTCACCAACAGAGTATAGCAATCAGCCCCAGCATTTT. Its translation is CASSPTEYSNQPQHF.

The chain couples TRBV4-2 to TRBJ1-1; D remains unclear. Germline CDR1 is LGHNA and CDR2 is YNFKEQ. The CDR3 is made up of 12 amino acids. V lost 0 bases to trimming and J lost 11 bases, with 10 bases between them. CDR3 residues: CASSQERRGAFF. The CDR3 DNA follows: TGTGCCAGCAGCCAAGAACGCCGCGGGGCTTTCTTT.

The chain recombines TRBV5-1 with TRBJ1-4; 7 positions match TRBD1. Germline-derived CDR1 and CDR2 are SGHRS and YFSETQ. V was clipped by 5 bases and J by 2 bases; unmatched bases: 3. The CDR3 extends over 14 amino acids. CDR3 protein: CASSSQGTNEKLFF. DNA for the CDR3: TGCGCCAGCAGTTCACAGGGGACTAATGAAAAACTGTTTTTT.

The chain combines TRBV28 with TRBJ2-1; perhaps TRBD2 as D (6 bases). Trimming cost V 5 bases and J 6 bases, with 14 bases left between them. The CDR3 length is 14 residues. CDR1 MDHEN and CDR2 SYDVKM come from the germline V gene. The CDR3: CASSLMGGGNEQFF. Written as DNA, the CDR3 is TGTGCCAGCAGTCTCATGGGGGGAGGCAATGAGCAGTTCTTC.

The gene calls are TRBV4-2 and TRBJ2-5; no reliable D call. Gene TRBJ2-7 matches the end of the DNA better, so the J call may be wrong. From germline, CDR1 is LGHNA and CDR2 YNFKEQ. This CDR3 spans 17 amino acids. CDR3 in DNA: TGTGCCAGCAGCCAATCCAGCGTGGTTGCCGTTTCCTACGAGCAGTACTTC. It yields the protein CASSQSSVVAVSYEQYF.

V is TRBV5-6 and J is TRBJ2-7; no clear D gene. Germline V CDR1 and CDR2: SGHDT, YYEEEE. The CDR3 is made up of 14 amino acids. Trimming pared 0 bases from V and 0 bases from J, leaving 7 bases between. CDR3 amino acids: CASSLAPYSYEQYF. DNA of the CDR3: TGTGCCAGCAGCTTGGCCCCCTACTCCTACGAGCAGTACTTC.

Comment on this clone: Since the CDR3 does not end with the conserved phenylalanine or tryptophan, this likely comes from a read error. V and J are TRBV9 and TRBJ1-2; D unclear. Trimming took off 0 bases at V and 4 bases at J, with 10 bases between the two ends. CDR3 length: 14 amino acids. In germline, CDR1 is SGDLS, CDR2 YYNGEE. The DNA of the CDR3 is TGTGCCAGCAGCGTAGCGTCAGGTCCCTATGGCTACACCCTC. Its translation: CASSVASGPYGYTL.

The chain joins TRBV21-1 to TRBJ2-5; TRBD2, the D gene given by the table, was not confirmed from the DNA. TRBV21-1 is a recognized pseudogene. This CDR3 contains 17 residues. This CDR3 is CASSKETGDPDQETQYF. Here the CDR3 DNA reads TGTGCCAGCAGCAAAGAGACGGGAGACCCCGACCAAGAGACCCAGTACTTC.

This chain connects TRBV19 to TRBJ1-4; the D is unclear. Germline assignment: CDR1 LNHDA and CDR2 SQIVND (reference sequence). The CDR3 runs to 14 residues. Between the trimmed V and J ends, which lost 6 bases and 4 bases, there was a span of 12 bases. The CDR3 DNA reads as TGTGCCAGTAGGTCGACGGGAAATAATGAAAAACTGTTTTTT. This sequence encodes CASRSTGNNEKLFF.

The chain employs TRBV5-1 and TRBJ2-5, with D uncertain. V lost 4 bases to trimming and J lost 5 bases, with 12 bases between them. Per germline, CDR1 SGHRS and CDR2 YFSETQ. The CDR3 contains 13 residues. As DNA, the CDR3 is TGCGCCAGCAGCCAATCCCGGGTGGAGACCCAGTACTTC. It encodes CASSQSRVETQYF.

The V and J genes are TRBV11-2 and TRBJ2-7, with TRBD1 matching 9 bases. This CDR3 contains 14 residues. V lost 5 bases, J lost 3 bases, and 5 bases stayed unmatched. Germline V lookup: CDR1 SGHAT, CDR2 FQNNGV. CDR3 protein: CASSPTGGNYEQYF. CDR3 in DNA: TGTGCCAGCAGCCCTACAGGGGGCAACTACGAGCAGTACTTC.

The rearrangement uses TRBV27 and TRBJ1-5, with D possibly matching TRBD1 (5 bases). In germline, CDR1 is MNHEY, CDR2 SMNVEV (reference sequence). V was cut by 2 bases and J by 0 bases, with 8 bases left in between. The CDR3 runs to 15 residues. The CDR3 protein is CASSLGGYSNQPQHF. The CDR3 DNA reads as TGTGCCAGCAGTTTAGGGGGGTATAGCAATCAGCCCCAGCATTTT.

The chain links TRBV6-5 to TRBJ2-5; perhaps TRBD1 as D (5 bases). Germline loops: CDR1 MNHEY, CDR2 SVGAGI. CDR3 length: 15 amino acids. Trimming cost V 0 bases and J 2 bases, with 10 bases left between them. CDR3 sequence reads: CASSYSYNRQETQYF. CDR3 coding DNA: TGTGCCAGCAGTTACTCCTATAACAGGCAAGAGACCCAGTACTTC.

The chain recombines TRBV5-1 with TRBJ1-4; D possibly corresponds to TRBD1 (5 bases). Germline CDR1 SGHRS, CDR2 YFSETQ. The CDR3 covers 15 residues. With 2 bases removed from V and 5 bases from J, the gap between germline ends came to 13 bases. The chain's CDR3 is CASSFDGQENEKLFF. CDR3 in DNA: TGCGCCAGCAGCTTCGACGGACAAGAGAATGAAAAACTGTTTTTT.

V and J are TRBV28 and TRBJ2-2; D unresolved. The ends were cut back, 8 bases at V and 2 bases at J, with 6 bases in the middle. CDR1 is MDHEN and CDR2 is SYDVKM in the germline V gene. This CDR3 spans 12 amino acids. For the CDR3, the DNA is TGTGCCAGCCTAAGAAACACCGGGGAGCTGTTTTTT. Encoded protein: CASLRNTGELFF.

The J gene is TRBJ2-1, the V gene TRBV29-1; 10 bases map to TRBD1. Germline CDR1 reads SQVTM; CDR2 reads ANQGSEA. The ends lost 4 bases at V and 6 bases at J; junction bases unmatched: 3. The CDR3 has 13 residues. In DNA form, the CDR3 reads TGCAGCGTTGGGGACAGGGGTCGCAATGAGCAGTTCTTC. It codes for CSVGDRGRNEQFF.

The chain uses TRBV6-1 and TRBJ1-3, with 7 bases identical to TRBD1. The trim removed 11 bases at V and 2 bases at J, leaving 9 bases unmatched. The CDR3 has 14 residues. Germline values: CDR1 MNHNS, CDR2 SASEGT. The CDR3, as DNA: TGTGCCGTTCAGACAGGGCGGGCTGGAAACACCATATATTTT. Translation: CAVQTGRAGNTIYF.

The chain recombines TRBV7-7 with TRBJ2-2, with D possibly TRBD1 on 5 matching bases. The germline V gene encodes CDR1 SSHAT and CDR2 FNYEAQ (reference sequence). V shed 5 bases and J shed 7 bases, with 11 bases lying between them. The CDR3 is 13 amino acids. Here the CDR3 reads CASSTDSGGELFF. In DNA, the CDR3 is TGTGCCAGCAGCACTGACAGTGGCGGGGAGCTGTTTTTT.

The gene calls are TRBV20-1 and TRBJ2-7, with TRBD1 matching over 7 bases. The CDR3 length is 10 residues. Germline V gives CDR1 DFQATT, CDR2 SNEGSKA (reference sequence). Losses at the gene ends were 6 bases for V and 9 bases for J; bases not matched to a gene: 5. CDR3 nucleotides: TGCAGTGCAAGGACAGGAGGGCAGTACTTC. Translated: CSARTGGQYF.